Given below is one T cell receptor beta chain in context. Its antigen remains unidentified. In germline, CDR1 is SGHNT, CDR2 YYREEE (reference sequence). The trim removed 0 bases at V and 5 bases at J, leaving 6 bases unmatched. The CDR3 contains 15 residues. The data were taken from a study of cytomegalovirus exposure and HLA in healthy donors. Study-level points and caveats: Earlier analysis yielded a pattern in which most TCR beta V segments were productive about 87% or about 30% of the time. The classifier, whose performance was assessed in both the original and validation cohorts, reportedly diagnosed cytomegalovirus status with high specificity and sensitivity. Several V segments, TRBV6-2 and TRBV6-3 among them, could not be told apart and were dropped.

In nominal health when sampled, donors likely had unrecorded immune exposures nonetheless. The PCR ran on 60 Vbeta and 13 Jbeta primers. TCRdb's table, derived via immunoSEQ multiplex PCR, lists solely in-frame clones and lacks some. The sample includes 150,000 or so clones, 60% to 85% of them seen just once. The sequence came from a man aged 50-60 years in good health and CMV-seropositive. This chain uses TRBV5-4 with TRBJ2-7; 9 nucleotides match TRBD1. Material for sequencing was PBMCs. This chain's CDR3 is CASSLGPGQGDEQYF. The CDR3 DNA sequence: TGTGCCAGCAGCTTGGGACCGGGACAGGGAGACGAGCAGTACTTC. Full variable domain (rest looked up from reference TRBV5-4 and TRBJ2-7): ETGVTQSPTHLIKTRGQQVTLRCSSQSGHNTVSWYQQALGQGPQFIFQYYREEENGRGNFPPRFSGLQFPNYSSELNVNALELDDSALYLCASSLGPGQGDEQYFGPGTRLTVT.